The entry that follows covers one T cell receptor (beta chain) sequence. The record originates from a study of blood T cell repertoires in COVID-19. The V end was cut by 1 base, the J end by 2 bases, with 9 bases between. The CDR3 runs 15 residues. Germline V gene sequence: CDR1 LGHDT, CDR2 YNNKEL (reference sequence). Original processing methods: How many nucleated cells were present was estimated from reference gene primer amplification. Clones were read by immunoSEQ multiplex PCR, and TCRdb kept only the in-frame ones, dropping some. From that table come the V and J calls and clone size; the DNA was used to work out D and trimming. This sample has about 220,000 clones, with roughly 85% found just once.

The chain employs TRBV3-1 (or the pseudogene TRBV3-2) and TRBJ1-5; TRBD1 is a possible D gene (5 bases). The clonotype was recovered from a woman in her 70s with COVID-19, enrolled during active disease. Sequencing used peripheral blood. CDR3 in amino acids: CASSQAGSGNQPQHF. The CDR3, as DNA: TGTGCCAGCAGCCAAGCAGGGTCGGGCAATCAGCCCCAGCATTTT.